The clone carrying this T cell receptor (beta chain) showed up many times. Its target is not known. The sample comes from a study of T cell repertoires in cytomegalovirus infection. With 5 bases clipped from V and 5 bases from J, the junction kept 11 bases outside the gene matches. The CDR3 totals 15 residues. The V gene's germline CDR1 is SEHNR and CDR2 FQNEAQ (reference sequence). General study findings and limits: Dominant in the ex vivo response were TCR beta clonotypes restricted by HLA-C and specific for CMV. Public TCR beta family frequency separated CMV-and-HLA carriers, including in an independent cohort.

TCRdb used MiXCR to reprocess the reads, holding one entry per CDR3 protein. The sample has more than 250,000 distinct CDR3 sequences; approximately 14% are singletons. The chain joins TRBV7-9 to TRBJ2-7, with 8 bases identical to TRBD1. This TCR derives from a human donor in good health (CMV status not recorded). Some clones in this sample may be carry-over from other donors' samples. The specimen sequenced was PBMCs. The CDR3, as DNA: TGTGCCAGCAGCCTAAGACAGGGGAGAGAGAACGAGCAGTACTTC. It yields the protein CASSLRQGRENEQYF.